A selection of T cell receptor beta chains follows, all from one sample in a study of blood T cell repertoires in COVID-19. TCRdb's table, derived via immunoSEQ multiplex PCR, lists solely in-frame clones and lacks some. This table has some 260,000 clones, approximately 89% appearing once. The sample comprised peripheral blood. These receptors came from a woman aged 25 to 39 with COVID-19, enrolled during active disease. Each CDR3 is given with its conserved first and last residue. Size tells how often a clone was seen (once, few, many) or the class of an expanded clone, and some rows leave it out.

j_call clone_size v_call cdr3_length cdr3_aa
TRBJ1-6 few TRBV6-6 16 CASRTYGQGRDSPLHF
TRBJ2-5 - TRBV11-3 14 CASSRTGGRETQYF
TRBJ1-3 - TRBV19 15 CASSTLTVSGNTIYF
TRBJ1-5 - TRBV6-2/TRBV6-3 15 CASSYSGQLNQPQHF
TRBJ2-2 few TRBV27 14 CASSIQGATGELFF
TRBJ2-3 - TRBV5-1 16 CASSVGLAGGIDTQYF
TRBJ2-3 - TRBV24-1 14 CATSERASWRTQYF
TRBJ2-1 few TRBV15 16 CATSRDSGLAYNEQFF
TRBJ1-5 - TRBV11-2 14 CASSSRDTDQPQHF
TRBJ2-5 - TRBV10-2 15 CASRTLAGGSETQYF
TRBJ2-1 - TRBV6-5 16 CASSYSRQSSYNEQFF
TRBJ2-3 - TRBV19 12 CASSNRADTQYF
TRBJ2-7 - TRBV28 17 CASSVPPRYGQYYEQYF
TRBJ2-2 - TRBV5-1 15 CASSLRREGTGELFF
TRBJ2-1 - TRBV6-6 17 CASSLIPGLAGYNEQFF
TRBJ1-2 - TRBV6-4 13 CASSQGLGYGYTF
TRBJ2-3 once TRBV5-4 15 CASSLPDRGRDTQYF
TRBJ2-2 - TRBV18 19 CASSPKGLAGVGATGELFF
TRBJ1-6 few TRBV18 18 CASSLTSSTESGNSPLHF
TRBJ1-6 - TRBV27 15 CASGRSGQAPGALHF
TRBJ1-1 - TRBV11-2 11 CASSLNEATFF
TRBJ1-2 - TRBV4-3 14 CASSPRVRNYGYTF
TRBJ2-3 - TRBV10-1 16 CASSEYSVWSTDTQYF
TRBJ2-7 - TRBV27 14 CASSFSLGGYEQYF
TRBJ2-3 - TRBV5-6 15 CASSLVGSGMDTQYF
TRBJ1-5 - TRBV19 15 CASSIEGRVGQPQHF
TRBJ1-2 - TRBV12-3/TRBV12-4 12 CASSDSTYGYTF
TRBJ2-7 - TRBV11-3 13 CASSSRSGYEQYF
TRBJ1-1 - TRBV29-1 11 CSARMNTEAFF
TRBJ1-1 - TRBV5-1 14 CASSLATGNTEAFF
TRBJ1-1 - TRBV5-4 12 CASSLGGTGAFF
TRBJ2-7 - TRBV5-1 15 CASSLGASGAYEQYF
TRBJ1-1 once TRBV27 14 CASRVGGMNTEAFF